The present T cell receptor (beta chain) was sequenced within a study of T cells in women clearing cervical HPV infection. Genomic DNA, averaging roughly 1,200 ng per sample, yielded TCR beta CDR3 via immunoSEQ. Profiling relied on immunoSEQ multiplex PCR, and the TCRdb table lists in-frame clones only, not all of them. Its table lists 42,000 or so clones. Remarks on this clone: The DNA ends 3 residues before the CDR3 does, and the rest of the CDR3 is filled in from the germline J gene.

The CDR3 runs to 15 residues. Unmatched junction bases numbered 5, after V lost 7 bases and J lost 0 bases. Sequencing was performed on blood buffy coat. The receptor comes from a woman aged 18 to 75 with a cervical HPV16 infection that either progressed to CIN3+ or cleared (not recorded which). The chain is built from TRBV12-3 or TRBV12-4 and TRBJ1-1, with 10 bases that match TRBD1. The sequenced part of the CDR3 DNA is TGTGCCAGCACCGACAGGGGGCATTTGAACACTGAA. As protein: CASTDRGHLNTE. The CDR3 reads in full as CASTDRGHLNTEAFF.